The clone carrying this T cell receptor beta chain was detected ten times or more. The TCR beta CDR3 regions underwent amplification using RNA transcripts as the source. In the first-round RT-PCR of the TCR CDR3, the HTBI primer set was used. TCRdb fed the multiplex PCR reads into MiXCR, producing one record per CDR3 protein. The sample records around 610,000 distinct CDR3 sequences, roughly 14% being singletons. These data come from a study of T cells in Graves' hyperthyroidism and ophthalmopathy. Germline CDR1 reads MDHEN; CDR2 reads SYDVKM. The CDR3 runs 15 residues. V was shortened by 5 bases and J by 2 bases, with 16 bases between the two germline ends.

The sequence was obtained from a woman aged 40 to 50 with Graves' ophthalmopathy. The sequencing input was blood. The V call is TRBV28, the J call TRBJ2-7; maybe TRBD2 (5 bases). This CDR3 is CASSLRTGVTYEQYF. As DNA, the CDR3 is TGTGCCAGCAGTCTTCGGACTGGAGTAACCTACGAGCAGTACTTC.